This T cell receptor (beta chain) was captured in a study of beta chain features in type 1 diabetes (dated 2018 in TCRdb). About the full investigation: Mean age, gender distribution, total cell number and subset yield were not different between patients and healthy donors. A total of 85 million to 140 million sorted cells were examined across all samples, and a strong correlation was observed between cell number per subset and RNA yield. In the study, TCRB repertoires of sorted circulating CD4+ T cell subsets from recently diagnosed type 1 diabetes patients were compared with those of matched healthy donors. Regulatory and stem cell-like memory subsets were isolated from only 8 patients and roughly eight healthy donors, whereas naive and central memory subsets came from all 30 or so donors.

This clone was observed a few times. Its antigen is not yet known. The sample holds no much larger clone one base away, and base qualities are not on file. All of the isolated RNA was reverse transcribed with the High Capacity cDNA Reverse Transcription Kit, so expressed TCRB transcripts were sequenced. Deep immunoSEQ sequencing was applied to naive, central memory and regulatory T cell samples, giving an average of roughly 3.5 million total reads per sample. After sorted cells were lysed in RLT buffer, RNA was extracted with DNase-treated RNeasy Micro or Mini kits, with the choice depending on cell number. To prevent cross-contamination, every cell subset was processed on its own, while patient and healthy donor samples were processed together. Using the immunoSEQ multiplex PCR, TCRB sequences were amplified from cDNA into 87-bp fragments spanning the CDR3 region. The amplicons were sequenced using the Illumina HiSeq platform. On the study's bioinformatics: Synthetic template baselines were used to correct PCR bias computationally, reads within Hamming distance 2 were collapsed together, and singletons that could not be merged were discarded. Reads were aligned against IMGT so that V, D and J genes, CDR3 length and insertions or deletions at six rearrangement sites could be assigned. Within each subset, clonotype counts were normalized to sorted cell number, and only after that were true diversity and Gini coefficients computed with the tcR R package. Repertoire sharing was quantified using the overlap coefficient calculated on TCRB nucleotide sequences. The immuneACCESS repertoire file appears here via TCRdb, limited to in-frame rearrangements. These files lack a portion of the clones; in checked studies, under half of the deficit traces to unresolved V genes, and the cause of the others is not known. V, J and clone size are taken as reported in that table, and D and trimming were inferred from the DNA itself. A total of about 220,000 clones appear in this sample, around 9.9% of them only once. Over 1% of the sample is in the top ten clones.

The research as a whole found: Shorter templates might be favored by PCR, yet because patient and control samples were amplified and corrected together, any such skew would affect both groups equally. Because small numbers of individuals were included in the HLA sub-analyses, any influence of HLA type on TCRB rearrangement was left unresolved. A moderate but significant shortening of TCRB CDR3 length was observed in type 1 diabetes patients in all four CD4+ subsets. Naive, central memory and regulatory TCRB repertoires appeared to be more alike among patients than among healthy donors. At VDJ recombination sites, type 1 diabetes patients had fewer insertions and more deleted nucleotides, which implies abnormalities in thymic rearrangement. Because cDNA was sequenced instead of genomic DNA, highly expressing activated cells could be over-represented, though the groups showed no difference in activation or CD3 levels.

Each donor gave one peripheral blood draw, about 110 mL on average, collected into heparinised tubes. Naive, central memory, regulatory and stem cell-like memory CD4+ T cells were sorted on a BD FACSAria II using a panel including CD45RO, CCR7, CD25, CD127, CD95 and CD27. Every sorted population had a purity above 95%. PBMCs were isolated immediately by Lymphoprep density gradient centrifugation and stained directly without culture. So that batch effects would be minimized, each experiment stained and sorted samples in pairs, pairing one healthy donor with one patient. V is cut back by 4 bases and J by 4 bases, with 14 bases in the junction unmatched. Sequences MGHRA (CDR1) and YSYEKL (CDR2) are obtained from the germline V gene. There are 18 amino acids in the CDR3, from cysteine to phenylalanine inclusive. This entry keeps only the CDR3 DNA: 54 bases, framed from base 1.

The clonotype was recovered from a man between 18 and 35 years old in good health. The V gene is TRBV4-1 and the J gene is TRBJ2-1, and 9 junctional nucleotides match TRBD1. The sequencing sample was made of central memory CD4+ T cells from blood. CDR3 protein: CASSRNFRDRDIYNEQFF. The sequenced DNA: TGCGCCAGCAGCCGAAACTTCCGGGACAGGGACATTTACAATGAGCAGTTCTTC.